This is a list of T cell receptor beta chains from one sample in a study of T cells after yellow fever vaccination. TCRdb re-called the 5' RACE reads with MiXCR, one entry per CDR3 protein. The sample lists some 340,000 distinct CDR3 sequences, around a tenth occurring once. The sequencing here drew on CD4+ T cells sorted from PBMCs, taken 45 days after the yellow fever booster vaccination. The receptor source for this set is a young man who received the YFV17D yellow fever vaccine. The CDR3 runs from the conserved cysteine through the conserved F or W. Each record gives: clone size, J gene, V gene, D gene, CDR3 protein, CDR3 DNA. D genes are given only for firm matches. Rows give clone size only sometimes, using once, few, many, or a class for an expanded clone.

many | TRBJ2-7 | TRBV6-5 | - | CASSYYPVSYEQYF | TGTGCCAGCAGTTACTATCCCGTATCCTACGAGCAGTACTTC
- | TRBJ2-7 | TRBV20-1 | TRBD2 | CSARVTSFSYEQYF | TGCAGTGCTAGAGTGACTAGCTTTTCCTACGAGCAGTACTTC
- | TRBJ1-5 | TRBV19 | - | CASSNGPRNQPQHF | TGTGCCAGTAGTAACGGGCCACGCAATCAGCCCCAGCATTTT
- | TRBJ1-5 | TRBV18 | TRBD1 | CASAGGNGNQPQHF | TGTGCCAGCGCAGGGGGAAACGGCAATCAGCCCCAGCATTTT
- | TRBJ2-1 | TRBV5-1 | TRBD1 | CASSLAGDRGDEQFF | TGCGCCAGCAGCTTGGCCGGGGACAGGGGAGATGAGCAGTTCTTC
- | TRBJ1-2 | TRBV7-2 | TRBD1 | CASSARQGDGYTF | TGTGCCAGCAGCGCCCGACAGGGGGATGGCTACACCTTC
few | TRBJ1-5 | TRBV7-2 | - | CASSFSQGLNQPQHF | TGTGCCAGCAGCTTTAGTCAGGGACTTAATCAGCCCCAGCATTTT
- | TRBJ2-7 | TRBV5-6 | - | CASSLVRGNEQYF | TGTGCCAGCAGCTTGGTCAGGGGAAACGAGCAGTACTTC
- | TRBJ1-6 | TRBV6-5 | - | CASSRPPGSPLHF | TGTGCCAGCAGTCGACCCCCGGGATCACCCCTCCACTTT
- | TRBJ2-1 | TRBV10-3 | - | CAISDYNRGPIGNEQFF | TGTGCCATCAGTGACTATAACAGAGGGCCGATTGGAAATGAGCAGTTCTTC
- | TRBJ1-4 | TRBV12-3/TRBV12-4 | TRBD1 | CASRLGTEGEKLFF | TGTGCCAGCAGGCTAGGGACAGAGGGTGAAAAACTGTTTTTT
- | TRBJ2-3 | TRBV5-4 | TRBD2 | CASSLEGASGDRGGTDTQYF | TGTGCCAGCAGCTTGGAAGGCGCTAGCGGGGACCGTGGGGGCACAGATACGCAGTATTTT
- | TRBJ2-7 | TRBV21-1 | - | CASSKTGEVYEQYF | TGTGCCAGCAGCAAAACAGGGGAAGTTTACGAGCAGTACTTC
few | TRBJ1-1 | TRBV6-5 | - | CASTRRIGVNTEAFF | TGTGCCAGCACCCGACGCATAGGTGTGAACACTGAAGCTTTCTTT
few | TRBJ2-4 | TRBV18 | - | CASSLTVGDIQYF | TGTGCCAGCTCACTGACCGTGGGGGACATTCAGTACTTC
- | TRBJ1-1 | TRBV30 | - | CAWSVSGLPNTEAFF | TGTGCCTGGAGTGTATCGGGACTCCCGAACACTGAAGCTTTCTTT
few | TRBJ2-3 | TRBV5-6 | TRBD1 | CASSFDRVGTDTQYF | TGTGCCAGCAGCTTTGACAGGGTCGGGACAGATACGCAGTATTTT
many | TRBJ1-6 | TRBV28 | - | CASSSGAAIYNSPLHF | TGTGCCAGCAGTTCGGGAGCAGCAATTTATAATTCACCCCTCCACTTT
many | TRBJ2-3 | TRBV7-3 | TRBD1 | CASSPNRGTDTQYF | TGTGCCAGCAGTCCAAACAGGGGTACAGATACGCAGTATTTT
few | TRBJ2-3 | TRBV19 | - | CASSIDSGTGNKDTQYF | TGTGCCAGTAGTATAGATAGCGGAACAGGTAACAAAGATACGCAGTATTTT
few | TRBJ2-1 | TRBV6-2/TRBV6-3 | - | CASRLWGPLGDFDEQFF | TGTGCCAGCAGACTTTGGGGCCCCCTGGGGGATTTCGATGAGCAGTTCTTC
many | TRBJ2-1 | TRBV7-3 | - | CASSLIGSRAPEQFF | TGTGCCAGCAGCTTAATTGGGTCGAGGGCCCCAGAGCAGTTCTTC
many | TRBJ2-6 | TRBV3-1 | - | CASSQAGANVLTF | TGTGCCAGCAGCCAAGCTGGGGCCAACGTCCTGACTTTC
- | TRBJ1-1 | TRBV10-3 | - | CAISVRQQNTEAFF | TGTGCCATCAGTGTGCGGCAGCAGAACACTGAAGCTTTCTTT
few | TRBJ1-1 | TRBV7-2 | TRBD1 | CASSSDRGRPEAFF | TGTGCCAGCAGCTCGGACAGGGGGCGCCCTGAAGCTTTCTTT
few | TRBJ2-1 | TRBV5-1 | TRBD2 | CASSLADGGERQFF | TGCGCCAGCAGCTTGGCCGATGGGGGGGAGAGGCAGTTCTTC
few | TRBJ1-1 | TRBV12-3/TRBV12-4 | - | CASSFVGMGTEAFF | TGTGCCAGCAGTTTTGTGGGAATGGGCACTGAAGCTTTCTTT
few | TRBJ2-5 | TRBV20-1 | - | CSARVRGGETQYF | TGCAGTGCTAGAGTGCGGGGCGGAGAGACCCAGTACTTC
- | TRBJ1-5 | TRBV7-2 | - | CASSPASNQPQHF | TGTGCCAGCAGCCCGGCCAGCAATCAGCCCCAGCATTTT
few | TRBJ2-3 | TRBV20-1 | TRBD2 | CSASPSSGGSTDTQYF | TGCAGTGCTAGCCCAAGTAGCGGGGGGAGTACAGATACGCAGTATTTT
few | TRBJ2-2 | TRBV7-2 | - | CASRYRVSNTGELFF | TGTGCCAGCAGATATAGGGTCTCGAACACCGGGGAGCTGTTTTTT
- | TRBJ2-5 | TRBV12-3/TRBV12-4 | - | CASSWGRREETQYF | TGTGCCAGCAGTTGGGGACGAAGGGAAGAGACCCAGTACTTC
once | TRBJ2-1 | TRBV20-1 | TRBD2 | CSARQRVAGGRYNEQFF | TGCAGTGCTAGACAAAGAGTAGCGGGGGGGCGGTACAATGAGCAGTTCTTC
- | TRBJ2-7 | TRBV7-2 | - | CASSLLPQSIYEQYF | TGTGCCAGCAGCTTATTACCGCAAAGTATCTACGAGCAGTACTTC
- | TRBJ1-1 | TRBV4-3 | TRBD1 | CASSQVNARGHAFF | TGCGCCAGCAGCCAAGTAAATGCCAGGGGGCACGCTTTCTTT
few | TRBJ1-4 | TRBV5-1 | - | CASRTQGGNEKLFF | TGCGCCAGTAGAACGCAAGGGGGTAATGAAAAACTGTTTTTT
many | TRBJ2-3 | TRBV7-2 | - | CASSLGPDTQYF | TGTGCCAGCAGCTTAGGTCCAGATACGCAGTATTTT
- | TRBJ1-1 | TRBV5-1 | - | CASSFKGEDTEAFF | TGCGCCAGCAGCTTCAAGGGGGAGGACACTGAAGCTTTCTTT
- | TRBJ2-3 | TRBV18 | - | CASSSRTASSTDTQYF | TGTGCCAGCTCTTCGAGAACGGCTTCTAGCACAGATACGCAGTATTTT
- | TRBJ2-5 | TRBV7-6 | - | CASSLVLWGREPETQYF | TGTGCCAGCAGCTTAGTGTTATGGGGCAGGGAGCCAGAGACCCAGTACTTC
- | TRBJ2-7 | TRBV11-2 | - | CASSLSAESYEQYF | TGTGCCAGCAGCTTATCGGCGGAATCCTACGAGCAGTACTTC
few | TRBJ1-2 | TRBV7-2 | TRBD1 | CASSSPDRGLGGYTF | TGTGCCAGCAGCTCTCCGGACAGGGGGCTCGGAGGCTACACCTTC
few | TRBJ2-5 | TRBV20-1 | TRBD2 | CSATDGMHSGGAGKTQYF | TGCAGTGCCACAGATGGAATGCATAGCGGGGGGGCCGGAAAGACCCAGTACTTC
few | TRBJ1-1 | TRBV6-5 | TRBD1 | CASSYDRGSKSEAFF | TGTGCCAGCAGTTACGACAGGGGGTCTAAATCTGAAGCTTTCTTT
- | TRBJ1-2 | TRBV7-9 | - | CASSLAAGRGYTF | TGTGCCAGCAGCTTAGCGGCAGGCCGGGGCTACACCTTC
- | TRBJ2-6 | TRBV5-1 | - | CASGLTGANVLTF | TGCGCCAGCGGCCTAACTGGGGCCAACGTCCTGACTTTC
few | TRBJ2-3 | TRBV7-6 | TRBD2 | CATRAGGGTDTQYF | TGTGCCACCAGAGCGGGGGGGGGCACAGATACGCAGTATTTT
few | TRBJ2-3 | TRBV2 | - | CATSTGRVDTQYF | TGTGCCACCTCGACAGGGAGGGTTGATACGCAGTATTTT
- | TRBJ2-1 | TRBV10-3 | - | CAISETVNEQFF | TGTGCCATCAGTGAGACCGTCAATGAGCAGTTCTTC
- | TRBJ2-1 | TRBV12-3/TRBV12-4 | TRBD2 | CASSALAGGPNEQFF | TGTGCCAGCAGTGCCCTAGCGGGGGGGCCTAATGAGCAGTTCTTC
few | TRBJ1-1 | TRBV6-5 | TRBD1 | CASSPPRGTTEAFF | TGTGCCAGCAGCCCCCCCAGGGGGACCACTGAAGCTTTCTTT
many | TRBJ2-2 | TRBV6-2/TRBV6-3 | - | CATGNTGELFF | TGTGCCACCGGGAACACCGGGGAGCTGTTTTTT
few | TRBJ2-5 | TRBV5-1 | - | CASSPLSGPQETQYF | TGCGCCAGCAGCCCCCTGTCTGGACCCCAAGAGACCCAGTACTTC
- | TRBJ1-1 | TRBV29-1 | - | CSVVRSGNTEAFF | TGCAGCGTTGTTCGTAGCGGGAACACTGAAGCTTTCTTT
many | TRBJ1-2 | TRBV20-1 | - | CSARDLRLGDYGYTF | TGCAGTGCTAGAGATTTGCGACTTGGTGACTATGGCTACACCTTC
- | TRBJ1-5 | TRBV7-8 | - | CASSLAPNSNQPQHF | TGTGCCAGCAGCTTAGCCCCAAATAGCAATCAGCCCCAGCATTTT
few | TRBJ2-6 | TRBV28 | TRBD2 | CASSASSFGTSGTPSSGANVLTF | TGTGCCAGCAGTGCGTCCTCCTTCGGGACTAGCGGGACCCCCTCCTCTGGGGCCAACGTCCTGACTTTC
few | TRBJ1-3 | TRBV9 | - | CASSVGGNRKNTIYF | TGTGCCAGCAGCGTGGGGGGGAACAGGAAAAACACCATATATTTT
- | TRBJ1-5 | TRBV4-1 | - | CASGRWLNQPQHF | TGCGCCAGCGGGAGATGGCTCAATCAGCCCCAGCATTTT